This entry describes one T cell receptor (beta chain). The sample comes from a study of blood T cell repertoires in COVID-19. The authors' processing: Reference gene primer amplification gave estimated nucleated cell counts. The method was immunoSEQ multiplex PCR; TCRdb's version includes in-frame clones alone and lacks a portion of them. The DNA was the basis for D and trimming; V, J and clone size are from that table. The sample carries 150,000 to 200,000 clones, around 87% recorded once. Per germline, CDR1 PRHDT and CDR2 FYEKMQ (reference sequence). The CDR3 extends over 17 amino acids. V dropped 4 bases and J dropped 0 bases, with 19 bases sitting between them. This study enrolled people aged about 18 to 90 from roughly 22 US geographic areas. Assignments of participants to cohorts depended upon their own reported clinical history.

This TCR derives from a woman aged 40 to 50 in a cohort exposed to, infected with or recovered from COVID-19 (not recorded which). Sequencing used PBMCs or T cells enriched from blood (not recorded which). The chain combines TRBV13 with TRBJ2-7; D possibly corresponds to TRBD2 (7 bases). The CDR3 DNA follows: TGTGCCAGCAGCTCCCGTGAAGGGGGGGGAAGCTCCTACGAGCAGTACTTC. Protein sequence: CASSSREGGGSSYEQYF. The entire variable domain, with the rest obtained from reference TRBV13 and TRBJ2-7, is as follows: AAGVIQSPRHLIKEKRETATLKCYPIPRHDTVYWYQQGPGQDPQFLISFYEKMQSDKGSIPDRFSAQQFSDYHSELNMSSLELGDSALYFCASSSREGGGSSYEQYFGPGTRLTVT.